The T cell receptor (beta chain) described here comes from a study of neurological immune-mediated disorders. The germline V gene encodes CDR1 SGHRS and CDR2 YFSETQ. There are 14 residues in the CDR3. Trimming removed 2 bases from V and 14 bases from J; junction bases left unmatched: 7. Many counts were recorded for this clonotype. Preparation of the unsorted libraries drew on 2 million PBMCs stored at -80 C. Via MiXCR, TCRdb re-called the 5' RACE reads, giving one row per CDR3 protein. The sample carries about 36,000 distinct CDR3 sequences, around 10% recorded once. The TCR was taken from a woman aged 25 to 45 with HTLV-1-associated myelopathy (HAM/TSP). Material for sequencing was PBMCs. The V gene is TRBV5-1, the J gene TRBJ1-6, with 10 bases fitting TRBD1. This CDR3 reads CASSFGTGVGSLHF. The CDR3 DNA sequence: TGCGCCAGCAGCTTCGGGACAGGGGTTGGATCCCTCCACTTT. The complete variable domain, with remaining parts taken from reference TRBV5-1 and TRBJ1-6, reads KAGVTQTPRYLIKTRGQQVTLSCSPISGHRSVSWYQQTPGQGLQFLFEYFSETQRNKGNFPGRFSGRQFSNSRSEMNVSTLELGDSALYLCASSFGTGVGSLHFGNGTRLTVT.